This T cell receptor beta chain appears in the sequencing data of a study of cytomegalovirus exposure and HLA in healthy donors. Regarding the study as a whole: Altogether, 164 TCR beta chains were recorded as cytomegalovirus-associated.

CDR3 length equals 16 residues. V gave up 0 bases and J gave up 2 bases; unmatched junction bases: 6. The germline gives CDR1 LGHNA, CDR2 YNFKEQ. Produced via immunoSEQ multiplex PCR; TCRdb's table is partial and in-frame only. The sample records over 250,000 clones, roughly 90% being singletons. On this clone: Its antigen is unknown.

The donors were members of the validation cohort, which comprised 90 to 150 subjects and was separate from the first cohort of about 700 subjects. Specimen: PBMCs. The source of this sequence is a young woman in good health and CMV-seropositive. The chain joins TRBV4-2 to TRBJ2-5; 7 positions agree with TRBD2. The CDR3 loop is CASSQDRDYLQETQYF. The CDR3 bases are TGTGCCAGCAGCCAAGACCGGGACTACCTGCAAGAGACCCAGTACTTC.